This note documents a single T cell receptor beta chain sequence. This sample stems from a study of blood T cell repertoires in COVID-19. The overall study: PBMCs, B-cell-depleted T cells, or T cells were the source of the cDNA or gDNA that made up the material.

Per the original data handling: Counts of nucleated cells, estimated from reference gene primer amplification, were obtained. Profiled with immunoSEQ multiplex PCR; TCRdb holds only in-frame clones, not every one. V and J calls and clone size are given by that table; D and trimming were obtained from the DNA. The sample shows some 220,000 clones, around 84% of them seen only once. Germline CDR1 MNHEY, CDR2 SVGAGI. The ends were cut back, 6 bases at V and 4 bases at J, with 7 bases in the middle. The CDR3 consists of 11 residues. The source is a woman in her sixties or seventies who had recovered from COVID-19. V and J are TRBV6-5 and TRBJ2-7; D gene uncertain. Specimen: peripheral blood. CDR3 in DNA: TGTGCCAGCAGAAACAGTTACGAGCAGTACTTC. Protein product: CASRNSYEQYF.